This T cell receptor (beta chain) was identified during a study of T-cell reconstitution after alpha-beta-depleted transplantation in children. Germline loops: CDR1 SGDLS, CDR2 YYNGEE. This CDR3 is built from 16 residues. V dropped 7 bases and J dropped 2 bases, with 20 bases sitting between them. Unique molecular identifiers were incorporated into the prepared TCRbeta library. TCRdb called the PCR reads again in MiXCR, with one record for every CDR3 protein. The sample lists approximately 1,000,000 distinct CDR3 sequences, about 31% occurring once. General study findings and limits: After transplant, at about two months, alpha-beta T cells were reportedly derived from several hundred expanded graft clones. Where some patients showed high TCRbeta diversity at day 60, it came from recipient T cells and thymic progenitors that had survived. Among T cells one year after transplant, newly produced cells accounted for most counts and diversity.

Details on this clonotype: Its antigen is currently unknown.

The specimen comprised PBMCs, mostly from graft donor cells, sampled 360 days after TCRalphabeta/CD19-depleted stem cell transplant. This chain uses TRBV9 with TRBJ2-3; D possibly corresponds to TRBD2 (7 bases). The clonotype comes from a boy less than two years old who had a stem cell transplant for SCID, so the T cells may come from the graft donor. As DNA, the CDR3 is TGTGCCAGCGAGTCAGGAGGGGGGGCGATCACAGATACGCAGTATTTT. Translation gives CASESGGGAITDTQYF.